These T cell receptor beta chains were read from a single sample in a study of molecular identifiers for immune sequencing clone quantification. TCRdb analysed the PCR reads with MiXCR anew, one entry per CDR3 protein. The table records some 580,000 distinct CDR3 sequences, about 25% of them present only once. Material: naive CD8+ T cells from blood, with Jurkat cell RNA spiked in. Receptor source: a human donor in good health. Some libraries in this study had Jurkat cell RNA spiked in. CDR3s include the opening cysteine and the closing phenylalanine or tryptophan. The order of the fields is CDR3 DNA, CDR3 protein, clone size, V gene, CDR3 length, J gene, D gene. A D gene is named only where the DNA matches it firmly. Part of the rows lack a size; the others show once, few, many or a class for expanded clones.

DNA: TGTGCCAGCAGCCAAGAAATAGCGGGACCCAGCACAGATACGCAGTATTTT; CDR3: CASSQEIAGPSTDTQYF; size: many; V: TRBV4-2; length: 17; J: TRBJ2-3; D: TRBD2
DNA: TGTGCCAGCACTCTCCTGGCAAGGGACACAGATACGCAGTATTTT; CDR3: CASTLLARDTDTQYF; size: .; V: TRBV28; length: 15; J: TRBJ2-3; D: .
DNA: TGTGCCAGCAGCCAACACGAAGGACTAGGATGTACCAAAAACATTCAGTACTTC; CDR3: CASSQHEGLGCTKNIQYF; size: .; V: TRBV3-2; length: 18; J: TRBJ2-4; D: .
DNA: TGCGCCAGCAGCCAAGATTATAAGCGGGGACAGCTATCCTACGAGCAGTACTTC; CDR3: CASSQDYKRGQLSYEQYF; size: .; V: TRBV4-3; length: 18; J: TRBJ2-7; D: .
DNA: TGCAGTGCTCTGGACAGGGTCAATCAGCCCCAGCATTTT; CDR3: CSALDRVNQPQHF; size: many; V: TRBV20-1; length: 13; J: TRBJ1-5; D: TRBD1
DNA: TGTGCCAGCAGTGAAGCTCGGGCAGGGGTTGGCGGGGCGCTGTTTTTT; CDR3: CASSEARAGVGGALFF; size: .; V: TRBV6-1; length: 16; J: TRBJ2-2; D: .
DNA: TGTGCCAGCAGTTCCCAGCAGGGAGGTGATCAGCCCCAGCATTTT; CDR3: CASSSQQGGDQPQHF; size: many; V: TRBV6-6; length: 15; J: TRBJ1-5; D: .
DNA: TGTGCCAGCAGCCAAAGTGGACAGGGTCTTTCCAAGCAGTACTTC; CDR3: CASSQSGQGLSKQYF; size: .; V: TRBV16; length: 15; J: TRBJ2-7; D: TRBD1
DNA: TGTGCCAGCAGCTACAGGGGGCTAAGCTATGGCTACACCTTC; CDR3: CASSYRGLSYGYTF; size: many; V: TRBV28; length: 14; J: TRBJ1-2; D: TRBD1
DNA: TGTGCCAGCAGTTACTCTTACACTGAAGCTTTCTTT; CDR3: CASSYSYTEAFF; size: many; V: TRBV6-6; length: 12; J: TRBJ1-1; D: .
DNA: TGCGCCAGCAGCCCGTCCACGTTTTTCGACGGGGGCTATGGCTACACCTTC; CDR3: CASSPSTFFDGGYGYTF; size: .; V: TRBV4-3; length: 17; J: TRBJ1-2; D: .
DNA: TGTGCCAGCAGTGGCAAGGAGAATAATGAGCAGTACTTC; CDR3: CASSGKENNEQYF; size: .; V: TRBV25-1; length: 13; J: TRBJ2-7; D: .
DNA: TGCAGTGCTAGAGAAGGGACAGGGGCCTATGGCTACACCTTC; CDR3: CSAREGTGAYGYTF; size: .; V: TRBV20-1; length: 14; J: TRBJ1-2; D: TRBD1
DNA: TGCGCCAGCAGCCAAGATGGGGCTAGCGGGAGGTATGAGCAGTTCTTC; CDR3: CASSQDGASGRYEQFF; size: many; V: TRBV4-1; length: 16; J: TRBJ2-1; D: TRBD2
DNA: TGTGCCAGCAGTTGGGGCTTAGCGGGAGGGACCCAGTACTTC; CDR3: CASSWGLAGGTQYF; size: .; V: TRBV27; length: 14; J: TRBJ2-5; D: TRBD2
DNA: TGTGCCAGCAGCCATGGAGGGCCTAGCGATAGCTCCTACAATGAGCAGTTCTTC; CDR3: CASSHGGPSDSSYNEQFF; size: few; V: TRBV6-5; length: 18; J: TRBJ2-1; D: .
DNA: TGTGCCAGCAGCCTAACTAGCGGGGGGGAAACCCTTTGGAGCGAGCAGTACTTC; CDR3: CASSLTSGGETLWSEQYF; size: few; V: TRBV7-2; length: 18; J: TRBJ2-7; D: TRBD2
DNA: TGTGCCAGCATTGGTGCGAATAACAATGAGCAGATCTTC; CDR3: CASIGANNNEQIF; size: .; V: TRBV13; length: 13; J: TRBJ2-1; D: .
DNA: TGTGCCAGCAGCCCGAGCGCGAGGTACGAGCAGTACTTC; CDR3: CASSPSARYEQYF; size: many; V: TRBV7-9; length: 13; J: TRBJ2-7; D: .
DNA: TGCAGCGTTTTCTACTCCTACAATGAGCAGTTCTTC; CDR3: CSVFYSYNEQFF; size: .; V: TRBV29-1; length: 12; J: TRBJ2-1; D: .
DNA: TGTGCCAGCAGCCTAAGAAAACAGGGAGGGTACAATGAGCAGTTCTTC; CDR3: CASSLRKQGGYNEQFF; size: .; V: TRBV9; length: 16; J: TRBJ2-1; D: .
DNA: TGTGCCACCAGCAGAGAACAGAGGGGACAAGAGACCCAGTACTTC; CDR3: CATSREQRGQETQYF; size: many; V: TRBV15; length: 15; J: TRBJ2-5; D: .
DNA: TGTGCCACCAGTACGGCTAGCGGGTACACAGATACGCAGTATTTT; CDR3: CATSTASGYTDTQYF; size: .; V: TRBV24-1; length: 15; J: TRBJ2-3; D: TRBD2
DNA: TGTGCCAGCAGCAGAGGACAGGGGGCGGCCTACGAGCAGTACTTC; CDR3: CASSRGQGAAYEQYF; size: .; V: TRBV7-6; length: 15; J: TRBJ2-7; D: TRBD1
DNA: TGTGCCAGCAGCTTGGAACAGATTGAAGCGCAGTACTTC; CDR3: CASSLEQIEAQYF; size: few; V: TRBV5-6; length: 13; J: TRBJ2-7; D: .
DNA: TGTGCCAGCGGCCCCCTCGGACTAGTCTACGAGCAGTACTTC; CDR3: CASGPLGLVYEQYF; size: .; V: TRBV7-9; length: 14; J: TRBJ2-7; D: TRBD2
DNA: TGTGCCAGCCAGAGGGCCAACACTGAAGCTTTCTTT; CDR3: CASQRANTEAFF; size: many; V: TRBV6-2/TRBV6-3; length: 12; J: TRBJ1-1; D: .
DNA: TGCGCCAGCAGCCTGGGGACTAGCGGGATTCCCTACGAGCAGTACTTC; CDR3: CASSLGTSGIPYEQYF; size: many; V: TRBV4-3; length: 16; J: TRBJ2-7; D: TRBD2
DNA: TGTGCCAAGAACACTGAAGCTTTCTTT; CDR3: CAKNTEAFF; size: .; V: TRBV6-4; length: 9; J: TRBJ1-1; D: .
DNA: TGCGCCAGCAGCGAGGACTACTACGAGCAGTACTTC; CDR3: CASSEDYYEQYF; size: many; V: TRBV5-1; length: 12; J: TRBJ2-7; D: .
DNA: TGTGCCAGCAGCCAAAGGGGGTACCAAGAGACCCAGTACTTC; CDR3: CASSQRGYQETQYF; size: .; V: TRBV7-9; length: 14; J: TRBJ2-5; D: .
DNA: TGTGCCAGCAGCCAAGCTGGAGGGAACAATCAGCCCCAGCATTTT; CDR3: CASSQAGGNNQPQHF; size: .; V: TRBV3-1; length: 15; J: TRBJ1-5; D: .
DNA: TGTGCCAACCAAACAGGGGATTATTCACCCCTCCACTTT; CDR3: CANQTGDYSPLHF; size: few; V: TRBV28; length: 13; J: TRBJ1-6; D: TRBD1
DNA: TGTGCCAGCAGTGAAGCGATGATTGGGGTTAACACTGAAGCTTTCTTT; CDR3: CASSEAMIGVNTEAFF; size: few; V: TRBV2; length: 16; J: TRBJ1-1; D: .
DNA: TGCAGTGCTACGGACGTTTTTACCCGTAGGGATCAGCCCCAGCATTTT; CDR3: CSATDVFTRRDQPQHF; size: few; V: TRBV20-1; length: 16; J: TRBJ1-5; D: .
DNA: TGCGCCAGCAGCCAAGATCATGGCAGGAGCTACGAGCAGTACTTC; CDR3: CASSQDHGRSYEQYF; size: few; V: TRBV4-3; length: 15; J: TRBJ2-7; D: .
DNA: TGTGCCAGCAGTTACCCTTCACTCGTGACTAGCGGACAAGAGACCCAGTACTTC; CDR3: CASSYPSLVTSGQETQYF; size: few; V: TRBV6-2/TRBV6-3; length: 18; J: TRBJ2-5; D: TRBD2
DNA: TGCAGTGCTAGGGGCGAGGGATTCTACGAGCAGTACTTC; CDR3: CSARGEGFYEQYF; size: .; V: TRBV20-1; length: 13; J: TRBJ2-7; D: .
DNA: TGTGCCCGGAAAGGACTAGCGGGGGACAATGAGCAGTTCTTC; CDR3: CARKGLAGDNEQFF; size: .; V: TRBV30; length: 14; J: TRBJ2-1; D: TRBD2
DNA: TGTGCCAGCAGCACACCGACGGGACTAGCGGGGGGGCCTGGTGTGACCGGGGAGCTGTTTTTT; CDR3: CASSTPTGLAGGPGVTGELFF; size: .; V: TRBV7-2; length: 21; J: TRBJ2-2; D: TRBD2
DNA: TGTGCTAGTGCCCCGACAGGAGGAGTAGCAACTAATGAAAAACTGTTTTTT; CDR3: CASAPTGGVATNEKLFF; size: many; V: TRBV12-5; length: 17; J: TRBJ1-4; D: .
DNA: TGTGCCAGCAGTTTACTCCTTGGCCGGACAGAGGGGGAGACCCAGTACTTC; CDR3: CASSLLLGRTEGETQYF; size: .; V: TRBV12-3/TRBV12-4; length: 17; J: TRBJ2-5; D: .
DNA: TGTGCCAGCAGCTCGAGGACAGGAGACACTGAAGCTTTCTTT; CDR3: CASSSRTGDTEAFF; size: many; V: TRBV7-6; length: 14; J: TRBJ1-1; D: TRBD1
DNA: TGCAGCGTTGAAGGTTGGGGGGTTGAGAACGAGCAGTACTTC; CDR3: CSVEGWGVENEQYF; size: many; V: TRBV29-1; length: 14; J: TRBJ2-7; D: .
DNA: TGCAGTGCTAGTCTGGGACTAGCGGGGGATTACAATGAGCAGTTCTTC; CDR3: CSASLGLAGDYNEQFF; size: .; V: TRBV20-1; length: 16; J: TRBJ2-1; D: TRBD2
DNA: TGCGCCAGCAGCCAGGATAGATCCGGGACAGTCTACGAGCAGTACTTC; CDR3: CASSQDRSGTVYEQYF; size: .; V: TRBV4-3; length: 16; J: TRBJ2-7; D: TRBD1
DNA: TGTGCCAGCAGCTTAGTGGCGGGGGTAAAAGATACGCAGTATTTT; CDR3: CASSLVAGVKDTQYF; size: many; V: TRBV7-2; length: 15; J: TRBJ2-3; D: TRBD2
DNA: TGTGCCAGCAGCGCAGACAGGGGTATCGCCGGGGAGCTGTTTTTT; CDR3: CASSADRGIAGELFF; size: few; V: TRBV7-2; length: 15; J: TRBJ2-2; D: TRBD1
DNA: TGTGCCAGCAGTTACGAGTCAGGGGTCGACTTCTACACCTTC; CDR3: CASSYESGVDFYTF; size: few; V: TRBV6-2/TRBV6-3; length: 14; J: TRBJ1-2; D: .
DNA: TGTGCCAGTAGTCCAAGAGGGAGGTCTGCCCTCCTTTACGAGCAGTACTTC; CDR3: CASSPRGRSALLYEQYF; size: .; V: TRBV19; length: 17; J: TRBJ2-7; D: .
DNA: TGCGCCAGCTGGGGACTAGCGGGGGGGCAGAAAGATACGCAGTGTTTT; CDR3: CASWGLAGGQKDTQCF; size: few; V: TRBV5-1; length: 16; J: TRBJ2-3; D: TRBD2
DNA: TGTGCCAGCAGTGATTCAATTAGACAGTTCACCGGGGAGCTGTTTTTT; CDR3: CASSDSIRQFTGELFF; size: many; V: TRBV25-1; length: 16; J: TRBJ2-2; D: .
DNA: TGTGCCAGCAGTTATGCGAAGGGCGGGGGACCCCCTGAGCAGTTCTTC; CDR3: CASSYAKGGGPPEQFF; size: few; V: TRBV7-9; length: 16; J: TRBJ2-1; D: TRBD2
DNA: TGTGCCAGCAGCTCGGGACAGGAGAGCTCCTACGAGCAGTACTTC; CDR3: CASSSGQESSYEQYF; size: .; V: TRBV7-9; length: 15; J: TRBJ2-7; D: TRBD1